The clone carrying this TCR beta chain was seen more than once but under ten times. The sample belongs to a study of blood T cells in healthy people across ages. The trim removed 5 bases at V and 3 bases at J, leaving 9 bases unmatched. The CDR3 contains 15 residues. Next came a second PCR, run for about 6 to 12 cycles, which used a sample-barcoded 5' primer along with a J-beta primer mix. A 12-random-nucleotide template-switch adaptor tagged each cDNA molecule. Every sample produced at least 3 million CDR3-containing paired-end reads. TCRdb processed the 5' RACE reads anew with MiXCR; each CDR3 protein has one entry. Counted here are 1.4 million to 1.5 million distinct CDR3 sequences, 35% to 45% occurring once; the ten biggest clones make up approximately 7.9%.

This TCR was recovered from a woman aged 18-29 years in good health. Sequencing was performed on blood. The chain joins TRBV12-3 or TRBV12-4 to TRBJ2-7, with 8 bases matching TRBD1. As DNA, the CDR3 is TGTGCCAGCAGTCACACGGGACAGGTATACTACGAGCAGTACTTC. Its translation is CASSHTGQVYYEQYF.